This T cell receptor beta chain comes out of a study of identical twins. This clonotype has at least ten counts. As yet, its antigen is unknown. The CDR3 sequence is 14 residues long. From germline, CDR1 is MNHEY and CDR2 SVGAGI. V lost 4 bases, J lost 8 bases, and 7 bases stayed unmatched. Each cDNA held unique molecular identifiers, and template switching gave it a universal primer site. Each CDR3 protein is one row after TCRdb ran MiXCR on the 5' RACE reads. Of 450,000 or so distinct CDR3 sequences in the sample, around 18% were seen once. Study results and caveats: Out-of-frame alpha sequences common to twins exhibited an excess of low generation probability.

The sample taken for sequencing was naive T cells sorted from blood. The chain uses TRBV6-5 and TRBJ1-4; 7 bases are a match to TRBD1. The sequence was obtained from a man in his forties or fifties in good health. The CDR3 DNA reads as TGTGCCAGCAGTTTCAGACAGGGAAGGGAAAAACTGTTTTTT. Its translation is CASSFRQGREKLFF.